The next 2 T cell receptor beta chains were all read from a single sample in a study of cytomegalovirus exposure and HLA in healthy donors. The PCR used 60 Vbeta and 13 Jbeta primers. Sequencing was performed with immunoSEQ multiplex PCR; in TCRdb, only in-frame clones are kept and a portion is missing. The sample gives 130,000 to 150,000 clones, 70% to 85% of which show up once; 3% to 4% is in the top ten. The sequencing input was PBMCs. Source of these receptors: a male donor in good health and CMV-seronegative.

The CDR3 DNA is TGTGCCAGCGGGAGGGGGGGGGCTGGCACAGATACGCAGTATTTT. Translation: CASGRGGAGTDTQYF. The chain has TRBV2 and TRBJ2-3; D might be TRBD2 (7 bases). CDR3 size: 15 residues. The V gene's germline CDR1 is SNHLY and CDR2 FYNNEI. Trimming stripped 8 bases from V and 1 base from J, with 16 bases between.

The chain is built from TRBV19 and TRBJ2-7, with D maybe TRBD2 (6 bases). The V and J ends lost 5 bases and 3 bases respectively, with 17 bases between them. This CDR3 has 15 amino acids. The germline CDR1 and CDR2 sequences are LNHDA and SQIVND (reference sequence). The CDR3 loop is CASSVEGWASYEQYF. CDR3 bases: TGTGCCAGTAGTGTGGAGGGTTGGGCCAGCTACGAGCAGTACTTC.